The clone carrying this TCR beta chain showed up just a few times. The length of the CDR3 is 16 residues. The germline V gene has CDR1 MNHEY and CDR2 SVGEGT. Collection of 8.5 to 10 milliliters of peripheral blood was performed for each donor. A J-beta primer mix and a sample-barcoded 5' primer were used in a second PCR of about 6 to 12 cycles. TCRdb recomputed calls from the 5' RACE reads with MiXCR, one row per CDR3 protein. The profile shows over a million distinct CDR3 sequences, approximately 59% of them singletons. This record comes from a study of blood T cells in healthy people across ages. The chain has TRBV6-2 or TRBV6-3 and TRBJ2-4; D perhaps matches TRBD2 (7 bases). With the DNA end fitting TRBJ2-7 better, the J assignment may be wrong. The source material was blood. The sequence was collected from a man aged 18 to 29 in good health. In nucleotides, the CDR3 is TGTGCCAGCAGCCCACGACAGGTGCCTCGGGGGGACGAGCAGTACTTC. Translated: CASSPRQVPRGDEQYF.